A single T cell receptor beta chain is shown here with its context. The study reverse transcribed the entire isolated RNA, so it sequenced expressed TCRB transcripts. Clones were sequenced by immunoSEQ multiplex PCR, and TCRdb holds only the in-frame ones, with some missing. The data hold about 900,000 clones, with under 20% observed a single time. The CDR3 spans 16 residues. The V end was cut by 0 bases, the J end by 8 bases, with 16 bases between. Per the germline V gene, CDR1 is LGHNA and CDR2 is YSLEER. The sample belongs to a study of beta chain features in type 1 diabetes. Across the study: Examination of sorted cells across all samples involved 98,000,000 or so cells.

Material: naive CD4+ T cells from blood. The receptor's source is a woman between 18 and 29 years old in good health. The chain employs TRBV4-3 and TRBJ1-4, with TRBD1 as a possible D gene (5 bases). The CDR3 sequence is CASSQDLGALGEKLFF. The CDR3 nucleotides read TGCGCCAGCAGCCAAGATCTTGGGGCCCTCGGAGAAAAACTGTTTTTT.